This record concerns one TCR beta chain sequence. The CDR3 consists of 15 residues. Germline lookup yields CDR1 LNHNV and CDR2 YYDKDF (reference sequence). The trim removed 1 base at V and 7 bases at J, leaving 5 bases unmatched. The sample comes from a study of blood T cell repertoires in COVID-19. Study overall: Spain, Italy and the United States supplied samples that represented acute and convalescent COVID-19. Nucleic acid was either cDNA or gDNA, and it came from T cells, B-cell-depleted T cells, or PBMCs.

In the original workflow: It was from reference gene primer amplification that nucleated cell counts were estimated. Profiled with immunoSEQ multiplex PCR; TCRdb holds only in-frame clones, not every one. D and trimming were read from the DNA, whereas the V and J calls and clone size are those reported in that table. The profile shows about 210,000 clones, 92% of them singletons. This TCR came from a man between 25 and 39 years old with acute or convalescent COVID-19. This chain links TRBV15 with TRBJ1-2, with 11 bases fitting TRBD1. The specimen was peripheral blood. The CDR3 nucleotides are TGTGCCACCAGCAGAGCCGGACAGGGGGCGCCTGGCTACACCTTC. This gives the protein CATSRAGQGAPGYTF.